This T cell receptor (beta chain) originates from a study of cytomegalovirus exposure and HLA in healthy donors. Between the trimmed V and J ends, which lost 7 bases and 0 bases, there was a span of 9 bases. The CDR3 is made up of 14 amino acids. CDR1 and CDR2 from the germline V gene are SNHLY and FYNNEI. The PCR had 60 Vbeta and 13 Jbeta primers. Profiled with immunoSEQ multiplex PCR; TCRdb holds only in-frame clones, not every one. Here the sample spans hundreds of thousands of clones, around three quarters being singletons. Regarding the study as a whole: A list of about 180 TCR beta chains associated with cytomegalovirus was given. Most TCR sequences showed up rarely, but some public TCRs showed up in many donors. A later analysis revealed that TCR association rates differed between HLA loci, peaking at DRB1 and bottoming out at HLA-C.

To note about this clone: Its antigen is currently unknown.

Donors showed nominal health when sampled, although they likely had unrecorded immune exposures. The rearrangement uses TRBV2 and TRBJ1-4, with D unresolved. The receptor's source is a man between 35 and 55 years old in good health and CMV-seronegative. The sample was PBMCs. CDR3 sequence (DNA): TGTGCCAGCAACAGAGAAGCAACTAATGAAAAACTGTTTTTT. This codes for CASNREATNEKLFF. Complete variable domain (other parts from reference TRBV2 and TRBJ1-4): EPEVTQTPSHQVTQMGQEVILRCVPISNHLYFYWYRQILGQKVEFLVSFYNNEISEKSEIFDDQFSVERPDGSNFTLKIRSTKLEDSAMYFCASNREATNEKLFFGSGTQLSVL.